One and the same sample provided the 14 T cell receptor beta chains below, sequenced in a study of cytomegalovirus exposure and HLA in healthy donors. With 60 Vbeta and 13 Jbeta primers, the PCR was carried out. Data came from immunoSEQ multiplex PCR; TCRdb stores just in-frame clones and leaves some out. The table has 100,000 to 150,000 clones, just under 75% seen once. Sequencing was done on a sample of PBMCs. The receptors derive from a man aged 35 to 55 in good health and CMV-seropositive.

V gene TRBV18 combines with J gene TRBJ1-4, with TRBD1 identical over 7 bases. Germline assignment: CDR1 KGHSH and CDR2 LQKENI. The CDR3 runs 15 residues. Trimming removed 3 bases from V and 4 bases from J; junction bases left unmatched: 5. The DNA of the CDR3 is TGTGCCAGCTCACCGACAGGGCCAATTAATGAAAAACTGTTTTTT. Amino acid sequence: CASSPTGPINEKLFF. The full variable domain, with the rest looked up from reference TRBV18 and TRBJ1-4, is NAGVMQNPRHLVRRRGQEARLRCSPMKGHSHVYWYRQLPEEGLKFMVYLQKENIIDESGMPKERFSAEFPKEGPSILRIQQVVRGDSAAYFCASSPTGPINEKLFFGSGTQLSVL.

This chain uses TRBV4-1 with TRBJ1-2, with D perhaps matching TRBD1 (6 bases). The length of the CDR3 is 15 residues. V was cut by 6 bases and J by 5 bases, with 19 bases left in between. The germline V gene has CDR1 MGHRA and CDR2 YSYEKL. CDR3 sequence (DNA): TGCGCCAGCAGACAAATCACCGGGACACAGTATGGCTACACCTTC. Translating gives CASRQITGTQYGYTF.

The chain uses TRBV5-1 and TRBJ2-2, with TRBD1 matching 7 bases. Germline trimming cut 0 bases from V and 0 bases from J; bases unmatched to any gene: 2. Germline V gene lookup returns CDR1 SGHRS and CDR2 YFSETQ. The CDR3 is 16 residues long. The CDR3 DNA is TGCGCCAGCAGCTTGGGTGGGACAGCGAACACCGGGGAGCTGTTTTTT. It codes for CASSLGGTANTGELFF. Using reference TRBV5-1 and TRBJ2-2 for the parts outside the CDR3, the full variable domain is KAGVTQTPRYLIKTRGQQVTLSCSPISGHRSVSWYQQTPGQGLQFLFEYFSETQRNKGNFPGRFSGRQFSNSRSEMNVSTLELGDSALYLCASSLGGTANTGELFFGEGSRLTVL.

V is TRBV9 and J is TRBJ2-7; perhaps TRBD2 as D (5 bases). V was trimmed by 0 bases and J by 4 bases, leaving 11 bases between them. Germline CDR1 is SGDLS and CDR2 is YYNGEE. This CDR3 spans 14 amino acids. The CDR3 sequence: CASSVGGVEYEQYF. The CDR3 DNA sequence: TGTGCCAGCAGCGTAGGGGGAGTAGAATACGAGCAGTACTTC.

Here the CDR3 DNA reads TGTGCCAGCAGCCCGTACTGGGGGACTGAGACCCAGTACTTC. Translation gives CASSPYWGTETQYF. The chain is built from TRBV9 and TRBJ2-5; perhaps TRBD2 as D (6 bases). Germline V gives CDR1 SGDLS, CDR2 YYNGEE. V was cut by 4 bases and J by 5 bases, with 15 bases left in between. The CDR3 sequence is 14 residues long.

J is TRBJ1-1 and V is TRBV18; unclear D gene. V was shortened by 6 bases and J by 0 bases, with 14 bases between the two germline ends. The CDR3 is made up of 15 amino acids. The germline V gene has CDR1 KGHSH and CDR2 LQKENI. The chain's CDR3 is CASSLSGVMNTEAFF. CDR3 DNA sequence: TGTGCCAGCTCCTTAAGCGGGGTCATGAACACTGAAGCTTTCTTT.

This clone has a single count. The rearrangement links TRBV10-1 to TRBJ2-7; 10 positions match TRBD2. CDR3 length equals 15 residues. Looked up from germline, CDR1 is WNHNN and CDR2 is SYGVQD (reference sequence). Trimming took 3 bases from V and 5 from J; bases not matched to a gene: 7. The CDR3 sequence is CASSETSGMKNEQYF. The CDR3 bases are TGCGCCAGCAGTGAAACTAGCGGGATGAAAAACGAGCAGTACTTC.

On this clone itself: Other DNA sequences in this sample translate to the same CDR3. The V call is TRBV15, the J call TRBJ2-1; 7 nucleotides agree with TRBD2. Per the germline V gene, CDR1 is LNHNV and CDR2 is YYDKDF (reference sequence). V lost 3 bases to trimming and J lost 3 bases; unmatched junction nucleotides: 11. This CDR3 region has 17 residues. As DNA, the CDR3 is TGTGCCACCAGCAGGGACGGGCTAGCGGATCACTACAATGAGCAGTTCTTC. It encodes CATSRDGLADHYNEQFF.

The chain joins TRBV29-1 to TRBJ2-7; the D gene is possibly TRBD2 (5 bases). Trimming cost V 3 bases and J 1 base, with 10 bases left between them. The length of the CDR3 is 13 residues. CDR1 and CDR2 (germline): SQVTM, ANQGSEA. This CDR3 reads CSVDSSGSYEQYF. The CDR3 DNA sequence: TGCAGCGTTGACTCCTCGGGGTCCTACGAGCAGTACTTC.

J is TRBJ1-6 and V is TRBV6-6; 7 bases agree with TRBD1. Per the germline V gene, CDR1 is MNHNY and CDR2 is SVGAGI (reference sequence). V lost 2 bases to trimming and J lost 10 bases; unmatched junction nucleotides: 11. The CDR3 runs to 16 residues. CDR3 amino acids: CASSYDGGQGGSPLHF. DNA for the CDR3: TGTGCCAGCAGTTACGACGGGGGTCAGGGGGGATCACCCCTCCACTTT.

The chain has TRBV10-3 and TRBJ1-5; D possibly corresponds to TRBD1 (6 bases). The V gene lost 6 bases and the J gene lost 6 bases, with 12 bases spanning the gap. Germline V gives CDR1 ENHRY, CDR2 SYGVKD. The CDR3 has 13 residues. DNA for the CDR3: TGTGCCATCAGCGCGGACAGAACTCAGCCCCAGCATTTT. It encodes CAISADRTQPQHF.

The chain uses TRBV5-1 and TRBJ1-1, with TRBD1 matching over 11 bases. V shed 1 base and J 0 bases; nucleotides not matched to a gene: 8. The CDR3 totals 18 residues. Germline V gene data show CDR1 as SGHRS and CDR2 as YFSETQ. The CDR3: CASSLYRTGGPLNTEAFF. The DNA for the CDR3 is TGCGCCAGCAGCTTGTATAGGACAGGGGGCCCCCTGAACACTGAAGCTTTCTTT.

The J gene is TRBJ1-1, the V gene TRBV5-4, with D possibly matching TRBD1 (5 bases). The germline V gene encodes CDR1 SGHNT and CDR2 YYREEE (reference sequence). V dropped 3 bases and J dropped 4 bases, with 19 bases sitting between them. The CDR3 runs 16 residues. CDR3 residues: CASSSSTQPGGTEAFF. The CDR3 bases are TGTGCCAGCAGCTCCTCGACACAGCCGGGGGGCACTGAAGCTTTCTTT. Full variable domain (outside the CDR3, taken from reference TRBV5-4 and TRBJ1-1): ETGVTQSPTHLIKTRGQQVTLRCSSQSGHNTVSWYQQALGQGPQFIFQYYREEENGRGNFPPRFSGLQFPNYSSELNVNALELDDSALYLCASSSSTQPGGTEAFFGQGTRLTVV.

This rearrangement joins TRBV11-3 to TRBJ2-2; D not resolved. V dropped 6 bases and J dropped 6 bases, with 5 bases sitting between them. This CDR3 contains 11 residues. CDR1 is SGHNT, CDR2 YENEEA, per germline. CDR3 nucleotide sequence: TGTGCCAGCAGATCATCCGGGGAGCTGTTTTTT. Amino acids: CASRSSGELFF.